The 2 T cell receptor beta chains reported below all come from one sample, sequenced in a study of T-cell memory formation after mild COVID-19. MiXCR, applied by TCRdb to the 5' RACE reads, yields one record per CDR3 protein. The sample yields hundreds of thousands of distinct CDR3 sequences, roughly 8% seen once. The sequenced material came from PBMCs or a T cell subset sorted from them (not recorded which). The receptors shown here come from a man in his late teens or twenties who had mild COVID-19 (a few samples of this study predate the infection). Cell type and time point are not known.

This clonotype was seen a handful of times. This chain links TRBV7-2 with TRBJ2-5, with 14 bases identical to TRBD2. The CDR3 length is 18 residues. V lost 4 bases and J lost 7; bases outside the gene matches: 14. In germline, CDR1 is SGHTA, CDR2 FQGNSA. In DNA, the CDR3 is TGTGCCAGCAGCTCCCTGACTAGCGGGGGGGCGAGTACTGGGACCCAGTACTTC. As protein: CASSSLTSGGASTGTQYF.

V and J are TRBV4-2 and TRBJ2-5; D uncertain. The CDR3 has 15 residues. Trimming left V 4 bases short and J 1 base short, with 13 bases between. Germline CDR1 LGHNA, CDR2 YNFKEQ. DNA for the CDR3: TGTGCCAGCAGCCGGAGACACGGATTCCAAGAGACCCAGTACTTC. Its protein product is CASSRRHGFQETQYF.